The 24 T cell receptor beta chains in this list originate from one sample, sequenced in a study of blood T cell repertoires in COVID-19 (dated by TCRdb to 2020 to 2021). Receptor libraries were prepared by the immunoSEQ multiplex PCR assay. Held by TCRdb, this immuneACCESS table contains in-frame sequences only and omits some clones. Under half of the omission traces to an unresolved V gene where checked; the cause of the rest is unknown. This sample gives approximately 190,000 clones in total; approximately 84% of them show up just once. The ten most abundant clones make up 5.1% of the sample. Source material: peripheral blood. These receptors were collected from a woman in her 70s with active or convalescent COVID-19.

The rearrangement joins TRBV11-2 to TRBJ2-1; TRBD1 might be the D (5 bases). Per the germline V gene, CDR1 is SGHAT and CDR2 is FQNNGV. This CDR3 is 16 amino acids long. The V end was cut by 6 bases, the J end by 2 bases, with 17 bases between. CDR3 region: CASRLYGARAYNEQFF. For the CDR3, the DNA is TGTGCCAGCAGACTATATGGGGCCAGGGCCTACAATGAGCAGTTCTTC.

V usage is TRBV6-1 and J usage is TRBJ2-1; 9 positions match TRBD1. The CDR3 has 20 residues. Germline lookup yields CDR1 MNHNS and CDR2 SASEGT. Trimming took 3 bases from V and 4 from J; bases not matched to a gene: 19. CDR3 DNA sequence: TGTGCCAGCAGTGACCCGACAGGGGGGTCAAGCGGGCGCCCTTACAATGAGCAGTTCTTC. Amino acids: CASSDPTGGSSGRPYNEQFF.

The gene calls are TRBV5-5 and TRBJ1-1, with TRBD1 identical over 8 bases. Per the germline V gene, CDR1 is SGHKS and CDR2 is YYEKEE (reference sequence). The CDR3 length is 17 residues. V gave up 0 bases and J gave up 2 bases; unmatched junction bases: 9. The DNA of the CDR3 is TGTGCCAGCAGCTTGGCGGCAGGGGGCCAGCTTAACACTGAAGCTTTCTTT. Translated: CASSLAAGGQLNTEAFF.

This chain connects TRBV11-2 to TRBJ2-1, with 8 nucleotides matching TRBD2. Germline V CDR1 and CDR2: SGHAT, FQNNGV. The CDR3 has 19 residues. J gave up 6 bases and V 4 bases, and 20 bases lay outside the gene matches. CDR3 loop: CASSSFRTSLSRAINEQFF. The CDR3 bases are TGTGCCAGCAGCTCTTTCCGGACTAGCCTATCTAGAGCTATCAATGAGCAGTTCTTC.

This clone was observed a few times. The V gene is TRBV5-1, the J gene TRBJ2-1; D gene ambiguous. The V gene's germline CDR1 is SGHRS and CDR2 YFSETQ. Trimming took off 3 bases at V and 5 bases at J, with 9 bases between the two ends. The CDR3 has 13 amino acids. The chain's CDR3 is CASSSRIDNEQFF. The CDR3 DNA reads as TGCGCCAGCAGCTCGCGGATCGACAATGAGCAGTTCTTC.

V and J are TRBV19 and TRBJ2-7, with D possibly matching TRBD1 (5 bases). The CDR3 totals 13 residues. Germline CDR1 and CDR2: LNHDA and SQIVND (reference sequence). Trimming removed 5 bases at V and 0 bases at J, with 8 bases between. For the CDR3, the DNA is TGTGCCAGTAGTCAGGGCAGCTCCTACGAGCAGTACTTC. Encoded protein: CASSQGSSYEQYF.

The V and J genes are TRBV19 and TRBJ2-2; TRBD2 is a possible D gene (5 bases). The CDR3 has 12 amino acids. The germline gives CDR1 LNHDA, CDR2 SQIVND (reference sequence). V was pared by 5 bases and J by 7 bases, with 8 bases between. CDR3 residues: CASSREGGELFF. The DNA of the CDR3 is TGTGCCAGTAGTCGGGAAGGCGGGGAGCTGTTTTTT.

V and J are TRBV19 and TRBJ1-2; 11 nucleotides align to TRBD1. Trimming removed 5 bases from V and 8 bases from J; junction bases left unmatched: 25. CDR3 length equals 20 residues. Per the germline V gene, CDR1 is LNHDA and CDR2 is SQIVND (reference sequence). The CDR3 sequence is CASSPLGSTERPDRGRGYTF. CDR3 DNA: TGTGCCAGTAGTCCGCTGGGTTCGACTGAACGGCCGGACAGGGGGCGCGGCTACACCTTC.

The chain recombines TRBV6-5 with TRBJ2-2, with 11 bases that match TRBD1. With V trimmed by 7 bases and J by 6 bases, 7 bases remained unmatched. The germline V gene encodes CDR1 MNHEY and CDR2 SVGAGI. CDR3 length: 15 amino acids. CDR3 amino acids: CASNGQGAGAGELFF. CDR3 sequence (DNA): TGTGCCAGCAATGGACAGGGGGCGGGAGCCGGGGAGCTGTTTTTT.

The rearrangement links TRBV7-3 to TRBJ2-5; D gene ambiguous. This CDR3 has 15 residues. V was cut by 5 bases and J by 1 base, with 14 bases left in between. CDR1 SGHTA and CDR2 FQGTGA come from the germline V gene. CDR3 in DNA: TGTGCCAGCAGCCCACCCCATGGGCCCCAAGAGACCCAGTACTTC. It specifies CASSPPHGPQETQYF.

DNA of the CDR3: TGTGCCAGTAGTTTGACTAGCGGGAGTCCCCCCGGGGAGCTGTTTTTT. This encodes CASSLTSGSPPGELFF. The rearrangement uses TRBV19 and TRBJ2-2; 12 bases are shared with TRBD2. Unmatched junction bases numbered 7, after V lost 5 bases and J lost 6 bases. The CDR3 contains 16 residues. Germline values: CDR1 LNHDA, CDR2 SQIVND (reference sequence).

The rearrangement links TRBV6-5 to TRBJ2-3; TRBD1 matches at 9 bases. The germline CDR1 and CDR2 sequences are MNHEY and SVGAGI. V lost 4 bases to trimming and J lost 3 bases; unmatched junction nucleotides: 5. The CDR3 runs to 15 residues. In DNA form, the CDR3 reads TGTGCCAGCAGTTTGACAGGGGGAGGGACAGATACGCAGTATTTT. It codes for CASSLTGGGTDTQYF.

The rearrangement uses TRBV4-1 and TRBJ2-1; TRBD2 agrees at 10 bases. With 6 bases clipped from V and 5 bases from J, the junction kept 7 bases outside the gene matches. This CDR3 contains 15 residues. Germline V gene lookup returns CDR1 MGHRA and CDR2 YSYEKL. In nucleotides, the CDR3 is TGCGCCAGCAGTCAGTTAGGACTAGCGGACAATGAGCAGTTCTTC. Its translation is CASSQLGLADNEQFF.

This clone occurred once. The rearrangement links TRBV5-1 to TRBJ2-3; the match to TRBD2 covers 10 bases. The CDR3 covers 17 residues. Germline V gene sequence: CDR1 SGHRS, CDR2 YFSETQ. Unmatched junction bases numbered 8, after V lost 4 bases and J lost 0 bases. DNA of the CDR3: TGCGCCAGCAGCCCGACAACTAGCGGGACTAGCACAGATACGCAGTATTTT. Its protein is CASSPTTSGTSTDTQYF.

The chain combines TRBV9 with TRBJ1-4; TRBD1 aligns across 8 bases. Germline CDR1 and CDR2: SGDLS and YYNGEE. Trimming cost V 0 bases and J 3 bases; bases outside gene matches: 7. The CDR3 sequence is 17 residues long. For the CDR3, the DNA is TGTGCCAGCAGCGTAGGGGGGACAGGTACCTCTAATGAAAAACTGTTTTTT. Translation: CASSVGGTGTSNEKLFF.

The rearrangement links TRBV9 to TRBJ2-7; tentative D call: TRBD1 (6 bases). The CDR3 sequence is 16 residues long. Germline V gene lookup returns CDR1 SGDLS and CDR2 YYNGEE. Trimming shortened V by 3 bases and J by 2 bases, and 18 bases separated the two germline ends. Written as DNA, the CDR3 is TGTGCCAGCAGCGACGACAGACAGGCCAGACCCTACGAGCAGTACTTC. This sequence encodes CASSDDRQARPYEQYF.

The chain links TRBV2 to TRBJ1-1; maybe TRBD1 (5 bases). V gave up 7 bases and J gave up 3 bases, with 18 bases separating them. The CDR3 spans 15 residues. The germline gives CDR1 SNHLY, CDR2 FYNNEI. The CDR3 sequence: CASMGSGGVDTEAFF. The CDR3 DNA reads as TGTGCCAGCATGGGGAGCGGGGGGGTAGACACTGAAGCTTTCTTT.

The rearrangement joins TRBV5-1 to TRBJ2-2; D gene unclear. The CDR3 length is 15 residues. Per germline, CDR1 SGHRS and CDR2 YFSETQ. The V gene lost 1 base and the J gene lost 5 bases, with 12 bases spanning the gap. DNA of the CDR3: TGCGCCAGCAGCTTGATCCCACACAGTACCGGGGAGCTGTTTTTT. Its protein product is CASSLIPHSTGELFF.

CDR3 sequence: CASRVSGTGSNQPQHF. In DNA, the CDR3 is TGTGCCAGCAGAGTCTCCGGGACAGGGAGTAATCAGCCCCAGCATTTT. The V and J genes are TRBV28 and TRBJ1-5; TRBD1 aligns across 9 bases. Trimming removed 6 bases from V and 4 bases from J; junction bases left unmatched: 10. CDR1 MDHEN and CDR2 SYDVKM come from the germline V gene. The CDR3 runs to 16 residues. Looking up the rest from reference TRBV28 and TRBJ1-5 gives the full variable domain: DVKVTQSSRYLVKRTGEKVFLECVQDMDHENMFWYRQDPGLGLRLIYFSYDVKMKEKGDIPEGYSVSREKKERFSLILESASTNQTSMYLCASRVSGTGSNQPQHFGDGTRLSIL.

The chain recombines TRBV6-5 with TRBJ1-1; maybe TRBD1 (5 bases). Germline CDR1 reads MNHEY; CDR2 reads SVGAGI. The CDR3 sequence is 13 residues long. Trimming removed 5 bases at V and 11 bases at J, with 18 bases between. CDR3 nucleotide sequence: TGTGCCAGCAGTCCCCGGGACCCCCGGGGGGCTTTCTTT. The encoded protein is CASSPRDPRGAFF.

This chain uses TRBV5-3 with TRBJ2-7; 7 bases are shared with TRBD1. TRBV5-3 is reported as an ORF; its role is uncertain. This CDR3 comprises 16 residues. The ends lost 0 bases at V and 3 bases at J; junction bases unmatched: 9. CDR3 nucleotide sequence: TGTGCCAGAAGCTTGGGAAATGAGACAGGGAGCTACGAGCAGTACTTC. Translation: CARSLGNETGSYEQYF.

This chain connects TRBV20-1 to TRBJ1-1; no clear D gene. The germline gives CDR1 DFQATT, CDR2 SNEGSKA (reference sequence). V gave up 6 bases and J gave up 3 bases, with 8 bases separating them. The CDR3 consists of 11 residues. The CDR3, as DNA: TGCAGTGCCAAGGAGGACACTGAAGCTTTCTTT. This sequence encodes CSAKEDTEAFF.

The chain has TRBV5-1 and TRBJ2-3; 8 bases align to TRBD2. Germline CDR1 and CDR2: SGHRS and YFSETQ. This CDR3 contains 16 residues. Trimming cost V 4 bases and J 1 base; bases outside gene matches: 8. In nucleotides, the CDR3 is TGCGCCAGCAGCCCGGGGTGGCGGGAGGGCACAGATACGCAGTATTTT. Encoded protein: CASSPGWREGTDTQYF. The full variable domain, its missing parts supplied by reference TRBV5-1 and TRBJ2-3, is KAGVTQTPRYLIKTRGQQVTLSCSPISGHRSVSWYQQTPGQGLQFLFEYFSETQRNKGNFPGRFSGRQFSNSRSEMNVSTLELGDSALYLCASSPGWREGTDTQYFGPGTRLTVL.

The gene calls are TRBV27 and TRBJ2-1, with TRBD2 identical over 7 bases. With 0 bases clipped from V and 6 bases from J, the junction kept 17 bases outside the gene matches. CDR3 length: 19 residues. The germline V gene encodes CDR1 MNHEY and CDR2 SMNVEV (reference sequence). This chain's CDR3 is CASSLSDPLRTRRSNEQFF. CDR3 nucleotide sequence: TGTGCCAGCAGTTTATCGGACCCCCTGAGGACTAGAAGATCCAATGAGCAGTTCTTC.